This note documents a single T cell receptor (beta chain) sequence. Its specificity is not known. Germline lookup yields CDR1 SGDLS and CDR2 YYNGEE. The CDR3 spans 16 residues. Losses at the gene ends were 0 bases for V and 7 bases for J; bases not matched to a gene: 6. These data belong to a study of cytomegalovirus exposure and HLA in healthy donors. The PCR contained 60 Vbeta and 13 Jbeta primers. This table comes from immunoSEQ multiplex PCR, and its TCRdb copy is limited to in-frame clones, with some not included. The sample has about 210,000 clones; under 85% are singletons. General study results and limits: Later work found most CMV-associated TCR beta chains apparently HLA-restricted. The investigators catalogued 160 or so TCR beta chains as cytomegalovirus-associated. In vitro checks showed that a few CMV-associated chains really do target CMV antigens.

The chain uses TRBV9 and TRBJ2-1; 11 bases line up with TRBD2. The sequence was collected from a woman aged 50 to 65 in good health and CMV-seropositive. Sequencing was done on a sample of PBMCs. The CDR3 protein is CASSVATLAGGNEQFF. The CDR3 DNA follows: TGTGCCAGCAGCGTAGCTACTCTAGCGGGGGGTAATGAGCAGTTCTTC.